This is a list of T cell receptor beta chains from one sample in a study of shared clonotypes between healthy human individuals. The data were produced by immunoSEQ multiplex PCR, yet TCRdb's version contains in-frame clones alone and is incomplete. The sample contains more than 550,000 clones, 80% to 95% of which appear only once. Sequenced sample: memory CD8+ T cells from PBMCs. The receptors derive from a young man in good health. Some clones in this sample may be carry-over from other donors' samples. The conserved cysteine and the conserved F or W are not part of the CDR3 here. The D gene is left open where the match is weak.

J gene,V gene,D gene,CDR3 protein
TRBJ1-4,TRBV28,NA,ASSDWGATNEKLF
TRBJ2-2,TRBV4-3,NA,ASSQEPDKKGTGELF
TRBJ1-1,TRBV4-1,NA,ASSQDRGAGAEAF
TRBJ1-4,TRBV9,NA,ASSVDSSGANEKLF
TRBJ2-3,TRBV19,NA,ASTPSGGTDTQY
TRBJ1-2,TRBV30,TRBD1,AWTPKDRGLDGYT
TRBJ2-7,TRBV15,NA,ATSPASFGEQY
TRBJ1-5,TRBV7-8,NA,ASAFGVTYSNQPQH
TRBJ2-1,TRBV27,NA,ASSPPGGPFYNEQF
TRBJ1-4,TRBV27,NA,ASSPDGRDREKLF
TRBJ2-5,TRBV19,NA,APLGGGRILGETQY
TRBJ2-7,TRBV5-6,NA,ASSLATVTYEQY
TRBJ2-3,TRBV28,TRBD1,ASSLTPGQAVQEY
TRBJ1-2,TRBV7-6,NA,ASSLASGIRGGYT